This T cell receptor beta chain was captured by sequencing in a study of blood T cells in healthy people across ages. Looked up from germline, CDR1 is MNHNS and CDR2 is SASEGT. The ends lost 6 bases at V and 1 base at J; junction bases unmatched: 17. The CDR3 is made up of 19 amino acids. A second about 6 to 12 cycle PCR used barcoded and J-beta primers. Via MiXCR, TCRdb re-called the 5' RACE reads, giving one row per CDR3 protein. The repertoire has about 670,000 distinct CDR3 sequences, around 50% of them found once; the top ten carry 13%. Sequencing used blood. The source of this sequence is a woman older than 75 in good health. The chain combines TRBV6-1 with TRBJ2-7; 11 positions match TRBD2. DNA of the CDR3: TGTGCCAGCAGCCCAGCGGGGGGCGATGGACTAGCGGGTTCCTACGAGCAGTACTTC. The encoded protein is CASSPAGGDGLAGSYEQYF.